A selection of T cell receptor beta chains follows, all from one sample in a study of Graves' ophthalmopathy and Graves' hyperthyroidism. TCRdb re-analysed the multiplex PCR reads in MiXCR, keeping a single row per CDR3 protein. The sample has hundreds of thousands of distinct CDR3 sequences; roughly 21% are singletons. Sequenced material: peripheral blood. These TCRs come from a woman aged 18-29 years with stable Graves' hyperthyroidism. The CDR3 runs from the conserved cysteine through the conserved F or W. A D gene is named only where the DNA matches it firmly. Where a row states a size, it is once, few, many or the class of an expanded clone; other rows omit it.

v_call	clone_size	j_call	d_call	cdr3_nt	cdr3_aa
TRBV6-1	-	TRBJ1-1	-	TGTGCCAGCATGCGGGCAAATGAAGCTTTCTTT	CASMRANEAFF
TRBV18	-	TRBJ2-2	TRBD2	TGTGCCAGCTCACCACGTCAGGCCGCCGGGGGGACCGGGGAGCTGTTTTTT	CASSPRQAAGGTGELFF
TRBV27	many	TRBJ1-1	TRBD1	TGTGCCAGCAGTTCCTACAGGGGAAACACTGAAGCTTTCTTT	CASSSYRGNTEAFF
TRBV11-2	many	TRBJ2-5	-	TGTGCCAGCAGCTCCCAAGGACTCAATCTGTACCAAGAGACCCAGTACTTC	CASSSQGLNLYQETQYF
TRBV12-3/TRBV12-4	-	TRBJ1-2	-	TGTGCCAGCAACATGGGGGGAGGCTATGGCTACACCTTC	CASNMGGGYGYTF
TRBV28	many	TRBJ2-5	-	TGTGCCAGCAGAAAAGAGACCCAGTACTTC	CASRKETQYF
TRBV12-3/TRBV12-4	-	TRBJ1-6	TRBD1	TGTGCCAGCAGTTTGACAGGGGGCGTTTCACCCCTCCACTTT	CASSLTGGVSPLHF
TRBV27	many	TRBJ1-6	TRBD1	TGTGCCAGCAGTTTAGCGGCGACAGGGAGAAATTCACCCCTCCACTTT	CASSLAATGRNSPLHF
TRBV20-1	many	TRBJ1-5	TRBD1	TGCAGTGCTTTGGGACAGGGCGCGGATCAGCCCCAGCATTTT	CSALGQGADQPQHF
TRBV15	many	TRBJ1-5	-	TGTGCCACCAGCATGGGCTGGAATCAGCCCCAGCATTTT	CATSMGWNQPQHF
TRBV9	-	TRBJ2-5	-	TGTGCCAGCAGCATGGGACTCCCGACCCAAGAGACCCAGTACTTC	CASSMGLPTQETQYF
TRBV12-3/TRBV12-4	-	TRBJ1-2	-	TGTGCCAGCAGCCGCTCGGACTATGGCTACACCTTC	CASSRSDYGYTF
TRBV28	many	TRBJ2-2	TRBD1	TGTGCCACCCTCTCGACAGGGTCCGGGGAGCTGTTTTTT	CATLSTGSGELFF
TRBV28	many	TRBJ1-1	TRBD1	TGTGCCAGCAGGTTTCCGACAGGGTTGGGGACTGAAGCTTTCTTT	CASRFPTGLGTEAFF
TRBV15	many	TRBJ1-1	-	TGTGCCACCTCGAAAGGGACGGTGAACACTGAAGCTTTCTTT	CATSKGTVNTEAFF
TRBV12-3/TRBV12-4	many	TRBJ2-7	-	TGTGCCAGCAGTTCGGGGGTCCCGGGAGCACCCTGCGAGCAGTACTTC	CASSSGVPGAPCEQYF
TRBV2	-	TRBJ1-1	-	TGTGCCAGCGGCTACGACACTGAAGCTTTCTTT	CASGYDTEAFF